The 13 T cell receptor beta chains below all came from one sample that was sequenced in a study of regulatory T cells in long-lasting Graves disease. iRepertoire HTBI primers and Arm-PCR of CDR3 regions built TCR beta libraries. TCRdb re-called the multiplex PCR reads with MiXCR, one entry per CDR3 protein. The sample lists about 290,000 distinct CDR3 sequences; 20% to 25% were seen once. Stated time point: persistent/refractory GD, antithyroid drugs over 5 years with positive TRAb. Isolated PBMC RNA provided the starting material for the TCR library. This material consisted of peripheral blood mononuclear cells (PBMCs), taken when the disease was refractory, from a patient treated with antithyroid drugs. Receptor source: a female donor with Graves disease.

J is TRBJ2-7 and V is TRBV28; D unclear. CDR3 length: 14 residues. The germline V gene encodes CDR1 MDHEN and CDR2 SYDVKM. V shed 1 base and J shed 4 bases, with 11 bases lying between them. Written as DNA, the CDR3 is TGTGCCAGCAGTTTATACGAAAACCAATACGAGCAGTACTTC. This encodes CASSLYENQYEQYF.

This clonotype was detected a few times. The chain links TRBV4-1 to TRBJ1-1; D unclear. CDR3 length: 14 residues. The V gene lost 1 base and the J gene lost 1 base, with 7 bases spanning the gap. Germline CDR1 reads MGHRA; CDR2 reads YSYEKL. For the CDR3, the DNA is TGCGCCAGCAGCCAAGGACTCACGAACACTGAAGCTTTCTTT. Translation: CASSQGLTNTEAFF.

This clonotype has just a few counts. CDR3 residues: CASSFGTAGLVPFF. In nucleotides, the CDR3 is TGTGCCAGCAGTTTTGGGACAGCTGGTTTAGTACCTTTCTTT. The V gene is TRBV12-3 or TRBV12-4, the J gene TRBJ1-1, with 7 nucleotides matching TRBD1. The ends lost 3 bases at V and 12 bases at J; junction bases unmatched: 13. CDR3 length equals 14 residues.

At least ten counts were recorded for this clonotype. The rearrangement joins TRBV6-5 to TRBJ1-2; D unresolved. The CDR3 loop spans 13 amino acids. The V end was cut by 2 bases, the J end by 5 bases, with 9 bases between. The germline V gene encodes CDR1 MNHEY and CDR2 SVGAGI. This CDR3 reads CASSYGRGYGYTF. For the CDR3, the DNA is TGTGCCAGCAGTTACGGGCGAGGGTATGGCTACACCTTC.

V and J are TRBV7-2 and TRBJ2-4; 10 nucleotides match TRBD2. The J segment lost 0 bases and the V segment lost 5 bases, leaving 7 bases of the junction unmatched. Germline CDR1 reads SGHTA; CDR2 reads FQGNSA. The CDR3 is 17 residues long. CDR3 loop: CASSRAPSGGAKNIQYF. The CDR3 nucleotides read TGTGCCAGCAGCCGGGCCCCTAGCGGGGGAGCCAAAAACATTCAGTACTTC.

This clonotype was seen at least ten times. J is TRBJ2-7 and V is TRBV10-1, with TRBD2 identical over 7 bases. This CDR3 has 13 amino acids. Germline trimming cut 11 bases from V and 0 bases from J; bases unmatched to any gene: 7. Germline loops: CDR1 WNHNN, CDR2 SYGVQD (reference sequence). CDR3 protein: CALMGGNSYEQYF. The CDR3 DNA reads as TGCGCCCTAATGGGGGGGAACTCCTACGAGCAGTACTTC.

In nucleotides, the CDR3 is TGTGCCAGCTCACTGGGGGAGGGGTCTTCCTACGAGCAGTACTTC. It codes for CASSLGEGSSYEQYF. The chain uses TRBV18 and TRBJ2-7; 7 positions match TRBD2. Germline V CDR1 and CDR2: KGHSH, LQKENI. The trim removed 4 bases at V and 1 base at J, leaving 7 bases unmatched. The CDR3 totals 15 residues.

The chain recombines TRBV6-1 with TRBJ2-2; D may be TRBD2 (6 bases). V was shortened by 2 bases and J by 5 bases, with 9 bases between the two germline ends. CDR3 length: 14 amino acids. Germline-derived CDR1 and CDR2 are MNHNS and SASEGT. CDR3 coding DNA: TGTGCCAGCAGTGAACTAGCGTCGACCGGGGAGCTGTTTTTT. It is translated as CASSELASTGELFF.

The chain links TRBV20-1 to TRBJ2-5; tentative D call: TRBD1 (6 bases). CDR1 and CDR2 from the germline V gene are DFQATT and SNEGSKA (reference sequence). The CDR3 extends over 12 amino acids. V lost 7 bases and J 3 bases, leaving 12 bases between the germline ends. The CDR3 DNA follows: TGCAGTGGGGGGCCGGGCGAAGAGACCCAGTACTTC. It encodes CSGGPGEETQYF.

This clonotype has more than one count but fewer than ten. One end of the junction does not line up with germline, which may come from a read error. CDR3 coding DNA: TGTGCTAGCAGCTCCGGGGGGGCCGGGGAGCTGTTTTTT. Translating gives CASSSGGAGELFF. V gene TRBV7-7 combines with J gene TRBJ2-2; 8 bases fit TRBD2. From germline, CDR1 is SSHAT and CDR2 FNYEAQ (reference sequence). The CDR3 covers 13 residues.

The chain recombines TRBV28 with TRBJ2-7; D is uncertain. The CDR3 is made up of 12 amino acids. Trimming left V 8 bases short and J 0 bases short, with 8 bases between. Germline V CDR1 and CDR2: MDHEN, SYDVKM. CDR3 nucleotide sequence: TGTGCCAGCCGTCCGAGCTCCTACGAGCAGTACTTC. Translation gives CASRPSSYEQYF.

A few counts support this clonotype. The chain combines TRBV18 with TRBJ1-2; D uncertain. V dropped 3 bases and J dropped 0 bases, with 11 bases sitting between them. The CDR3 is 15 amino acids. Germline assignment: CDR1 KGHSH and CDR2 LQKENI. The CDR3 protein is CASSPQAYSNYGYTF. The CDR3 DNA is TGTGCCAGCTCACCCCAGGCCTATTCTAACTATGGCTACACCTTC.

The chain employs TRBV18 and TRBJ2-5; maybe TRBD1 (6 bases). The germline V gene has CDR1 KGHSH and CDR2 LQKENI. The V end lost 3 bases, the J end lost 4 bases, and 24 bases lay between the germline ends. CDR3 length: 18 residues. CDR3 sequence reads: CASSPTPETGPQRETQYF. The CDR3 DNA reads TGTGCCAGCTCACCGACTCCCGAGACAGGCCCCCAAAGAGAGACCCAGTACTTC.